This T cell receptor beta chain was sequenced during a study of vaccination and CD4 T cells after COVID-19. As for the study in general: SARS-CoV-2 had been detected by nasal swab PCR in convalescent patients; under 10 were mild, one severe. Study observations and caveats: Spike mono-reactivity was the property of 304 of 307 vaccine-specific clones in convalescent patients. It was observed that, in convalescent patients, a median around 87% of reactive clones arose only post-vaccination.

Sequence data for DNA of cultured CD4+ T cells were generated by the Oncomine TCR Beta short-read assay. MiXCR, run by TCRdb on the PCR reads, gives a single entry per CDR3 protein. The sample records under 9,500 distinct CDR3 sequences, about three fifths being singletons. A single count supports this clonotype. Its specificity is unknown. CDR3 size: 16 residues. CDR1 LGHNA and CDR2 YSLEER come from the germline V gene. V gave up 1 base and J gave up 7 bases; unmatched junction bases: 7. The treatment denotes: approximately 9-day PBMC culture with coronavirus spike peptide pools or control peptides (ViraFEST assay). A half-volume replacement of the medium with fresh IL-2 medium was performed on days 3 and 7.

The source is a human donor who had recovered from COVID-19. The chain recombines TRBV4-3 with TRBJ2-2; the match to TRBD2 covers 9 bases. The sequenced material came from CD4+ T cells from blood, cultured in vitro. The chain's CDR3 is CASSQGPSGEGGELFF. The CDR3 DNA sequence: TGCGCCAGCAGCCAAGGACCTAGCGGGGAAGGCGGGGAGCTGTTTTTT.